Here is one TCR beta chain with its context. What it binds is unknown. Between the trimmed V and J ends, which lost 7 bases and 3 bases, there was a span of 9 bases. The CDR3 runs to 13 residues. Germline V gene sequence: CDR1 SNHLY, CDR2 FYNNEI. The PCR had 60 Vbeta and 13 Jbeta primers. Clones were read by immunoSEQ multiplex PCR, and TCRdb kept only the in-frame ones, dropping some. The table includes about 67,000 clones, about four fifths detected once. Though probably carrying unrecorded immune exposures, donors were nominally healthy at sampling. This specimen comes from a study of cytomegalovirus exposure and HLA in healthy donors. Study-level points and caveats: There were some public TCRs occurring in many donors, but most TCR sequences were rare. Most of the TCR beta V segments (in an earlier analysis) were productive either about 87% or about 30% of the time.

V is TRBV2 and J is TRBJ1-4, with a possible D match to TRBD1 (5 bases). Sequencing was performed on PBMCs. This clonotype originated in a woman in her 30s in good health and CMV-seronegative. CDR3 sequence: CASKGSANEKLFF. Written as DNA, the CDR3 is TGTGCCAGCAAGGGGTCGGCTAATGAAAAACTGTTTTTT.